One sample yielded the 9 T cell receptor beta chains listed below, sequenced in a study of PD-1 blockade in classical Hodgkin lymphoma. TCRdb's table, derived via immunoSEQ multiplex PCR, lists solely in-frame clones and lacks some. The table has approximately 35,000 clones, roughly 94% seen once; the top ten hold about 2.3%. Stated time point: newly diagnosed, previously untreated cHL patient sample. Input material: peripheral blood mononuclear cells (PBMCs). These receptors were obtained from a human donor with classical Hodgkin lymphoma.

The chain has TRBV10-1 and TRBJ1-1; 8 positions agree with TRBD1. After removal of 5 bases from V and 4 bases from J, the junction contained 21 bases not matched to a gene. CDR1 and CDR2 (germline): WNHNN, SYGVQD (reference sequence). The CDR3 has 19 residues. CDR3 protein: CASSSQQGDNFKPGTEAFF. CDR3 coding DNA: TGCGCCAGCAGTTCTCAACAGGGGGATAACTTTAAACCGGGCACTGAAGCTTTCTTT.

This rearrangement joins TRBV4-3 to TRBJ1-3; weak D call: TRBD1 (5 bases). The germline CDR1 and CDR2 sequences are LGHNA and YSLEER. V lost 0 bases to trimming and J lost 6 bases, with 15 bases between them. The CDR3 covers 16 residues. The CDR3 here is CASSQDSRRDENTIYF. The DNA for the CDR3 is TGCGCCAGCAGCCAAGATTCCCGCAGGGATGAAAACACCATATATTTT.

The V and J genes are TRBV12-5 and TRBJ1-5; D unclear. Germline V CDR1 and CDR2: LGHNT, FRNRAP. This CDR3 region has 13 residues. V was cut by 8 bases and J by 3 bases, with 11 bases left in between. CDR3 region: CASSGKFNQPQHF. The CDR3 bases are TGTGCTAGTTCGGGGAAATTCAATCAGCCCCAGCATTTT.

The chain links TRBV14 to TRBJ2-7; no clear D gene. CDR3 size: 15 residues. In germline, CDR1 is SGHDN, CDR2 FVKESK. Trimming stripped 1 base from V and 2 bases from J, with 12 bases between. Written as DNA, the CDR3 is TGTGCCAGCAGCCAAGGTATTTCCCCGACCTACGAGCAGTACTTC. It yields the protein CASSQGISPTYEQYF.

The CDR3 sequence: CASSTTLIVRGLYTF. The CDR3 DNA reads TGTGCCAGCAGCACCACCTTAATAGTCCGGGGACTCTACACCTTC. The rearrangement links TRBV5-6 to TRBJ1-2, with TRBD1 as a possible D gene (5 bases). From germline, CDR1 is SGHDT and CDR2 YYEEEE. The V gene lost 4 bases and the J gene lost 10 bases, with 23 bases spanning the gap. This CDR3 has 15 residues.

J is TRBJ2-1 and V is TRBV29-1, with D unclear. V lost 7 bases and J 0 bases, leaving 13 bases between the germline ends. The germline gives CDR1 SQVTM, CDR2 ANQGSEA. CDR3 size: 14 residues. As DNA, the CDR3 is TGCAGCGGTACCCCCACGAGCTCCTACAATGAGCAGTTCTTC. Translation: CSGTPTSSYNEQFF.

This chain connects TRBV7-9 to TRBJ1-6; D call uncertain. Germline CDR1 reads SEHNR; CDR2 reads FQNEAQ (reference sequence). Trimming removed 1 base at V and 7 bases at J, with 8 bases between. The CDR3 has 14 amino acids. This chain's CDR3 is CASSLEQSNSPLHF. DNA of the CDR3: TGTGCCAGCAGCTTAGAACAGTCCAATTCACCCCTCCACTTT.

For the CDR3, the DNA is TGCGCCAGCAGCCAAGATGGAACTAGCGGGAGGTCCTTTCAGTTCTTC. Protein product: CASSQDGTSGRSFQFF. This sequence joins TRBV4-1 and TRBJ2-1, with 12 bases fitting TRBD2. The CDR3 has 16 amino acids. V lost 0 bases to trimming and J lost 13 bases; unmatched junction nucleotides: 10. Germline V gene sequence: CDR1 MGHRA, CDR2 YSYEKL.

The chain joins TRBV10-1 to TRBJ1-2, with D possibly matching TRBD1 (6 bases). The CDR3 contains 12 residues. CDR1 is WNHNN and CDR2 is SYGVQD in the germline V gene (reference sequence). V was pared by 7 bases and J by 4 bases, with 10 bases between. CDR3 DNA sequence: TGCGCCAGCAACCGGACAGCCTATGGCTACACCTTC. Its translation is CASNRTAYGYTF.